These 32 T cell receptor beta chains came from one sample sequenced in a study of shared clonotypes between healthy human individuals. Clones were read by immunoSEQ multiplex PCR, and TCRdb kept only the in-frame ones, dropping some. Of about 730,000 clones in the sample, roughly two thirds were seen once. The sequenced sample consisted of memory CD4+ T cells sorted from blood. Specified subset: CD45RA-negative fraction. These receptors were taken from a woman aged 25 to 39 in good health.

The chain has TRBV7-2 and TRBJ1-2; TRBD1 matches 10 bases. Germline values: CDR1 SGHTA, CDR2 FQGNSA. Trimming cost V 4 bases and J 5 bases; bases outside gene matches: 7. The CDR3 loop spans 15 amino acids. The DNA for the CDR3 is TGTGCCAGCAGCTCTAGACAGGGGGCTGGGTATGGCTACACCTTC. The encoded protein is CASSSRQGAGYGYTF.

This clone was detected only a few times. The genes are TRBV7-9 and TRBJ2-3; 7 bases agree with TRBD2. V was clipped by 5 bases and J by 4 bases; unmatched bases: 6. This CDR3 region has 14 residues. The V gene's germline CDR1 is SEHNR and CDR2 FQNEAQ (reference sequence). CDR3 in DNA: TGTGCCAGCAGCCCGCGGGGAGGGGCAGATACGCAGTATTTT. Its translation is CASSPRGGADTQYF.

The chain recombines TRBV18 with TRBJ2-3, with 8 positions matching TRBD1. The CDR3 is 13 residues long. Germline loops: CDR1 KGHSH, CDR2 LQKENI. Losses at the gene ends were 6 bases for V and 5 bases for J; bases not matched to a gene: 4. The CDR3 DNA reads as TGTGCCAGCTCCTCAGGGGGCATAGATACGCAGTATTTT. It translates to CASSSGGIDTQYF.

This rearrangement joins TRBV28 to TRBJ2-7, with D possibly matching TRBD2 (5 bases). Trimming pared 4 bases from V and 3 bases from J, leaving 10 bases between. The CDR3 contains 13 residues. Germline V gene lookup returns CDR1 MDHEN and CDR2 SYDVKM. DNA for the CDR3: TGTGCCAGCAGTTCGGGGTCCTTCTACGAGCAGTACTTC. Translating gives CASSSGSFYEQYF.

The rearrangement uses TRBV11-2 and TRBJ1-3; D is unclear. Germline V CDR1 and CDR2: SGHAT, FQNNGV. Trimming pared 4 bases from V and 4 bases from J, leaving 11 bases between. The CDR3 has 14 residues. The chain's CDR3 is CASSSGVIGNTIYF. The DNA of the CDR3 is TGTGCCAGCAGCTCGGGAGTAATAGGAAACACCATATATTTT.

The rearrangement joins TRBV19 to TRBJ1-4, with D hard to call. V shed 3 bases and J shed 0 bases, with 8 bases lying between them. The CDR3 runs 15 residues. The germline V gene encodes CDR1 LNHDA and CDR2 SQIVND (reference sequence). CDR3 DNA: TGTGCCAGTAGTATCGGGAGTGCAACTAATGAAAAACTGTTTTTT. Its protein is CASSIGSATNEKLFF.

The V call is TRBV28, the J call TRBJ1-3, with D unclear. Germline CDR1 MDHEN, CDR2 SYDVKM. With 2 bases removed from V and 6 bases from J, the gap between germline ends came to 14 bases. CDR3 size: 15 residues. The CDR3 sequence: CASSLTWQAANTIYF. The CDR3 DNA is TGTGCCAGCAGTTTAACTTGGCAGGCCGCAAACACCATATATTTT.

This clone has a handful of counts. The V and J genes are TRBV30 and TRBJ1-6; the match to TRBD1 covers 11 bases. Germline CDR1 reads GTSNPN; CDR2 reads SVGIG (reference sequence). The trim removed 6 bases at V and 3 bases at J, leaving 7 bases unmatched. The CDR3 has 16 residues. This chain's CDR3 is CACRWTGGNYNSPLHF. In DNA form, the CDR3 reads TGTGCCTGTAGATGGACAGGGGGCAACTATAATTCACCCCTCCACTTT.

The gene calls are TRBV6-1 and TRBJ2-7, with TRBD2 matching 9 bases. The germline V gene has CDR1 MNHNS and CDR2 SASEGT. The CDR3 runs 15 residues. V lost 1 base, J lost 4 bases, and 5 bases stayed unmatched. The CDR3 reads CASSEVSLAGYEQYF. CDR3 in DNA: TGTGCCAGCAGTGAAGTGTCCCTAGCGGGATACGAGCAGTACTTC.

The V gene is TRBV11-1, the J gene TRBJ2-6; no definite D call. The CDR3 totals 15 residues. The germline gives CDR1 SGHAT, CDR2 FQDESV (reference sequence). Between the trimmed V and J ends, which lost 5 bases and 0 bases, there was a span of 8 bases. The CDR3, as DNA: TGTGCCAGCAGCCCTAAACCCTCTGGGGCCAACGTCCTGACTTTC. It encodes CASSPKPSGANVLTF.

The rearrangement links TRBV5-5 to TRBJ1-4; TRBD1 matches at 7 bases. The CDR3 covers 16 residues. The trim removed 4 bases at V and 2 bases at J, leaving 8 bases unmatched. Per germline, CDR1 SGHKS and CDR2 YYEKEE (reference sequence). CDR3 sequence reads: CASSLRGQPTNEKLFF. The CDR3 DNA reads as TGTGCCAGCAGCCTGAGGGGACAGCCGACTAATGAAAAACTGTTTTTT. The full variable domain, its missing parts supplied by reference TRBV5-5 and TRBJ1-4, is DAGVTQSPTHLIKTRGQQVTLRCSPISGHKSVSWYQQVLGQGPQFIFQYYEKEERGRGNFPDRFSARQFPNYSSELNVNALLLGDSALYLCASSLRGQPTNEKLFFGSGTQLSVL.

The chain combines TRBV27 with TRBJ1-1; D is undetermined. V lost 5 bases and J lost 1, with 8 bases in between. The CDR3 runs to 13 residues. CDR1 and CDR2 from the germline V gene are MNHEY and SMNVEV (reference sequence). This chain's CDR3 is CASSAWANTEAFF. DNA of the CDR3: TGTGCCAGCAGTGCCTGGGCGAACACTGAAGCTTTCTTT.

The chain recombines TRBV28 with TRBJ1-1, with a possible D match to TRBD1 (5 bases). The V gene lost 7 bases and the J gene lost 5 bases, with 14 bases spanning the gap. Per the germline V gene, CDR1 is MDHEN and CDR2 is SYDVKM. The CDR3 has 13 amino acids. CDR3 sequence: CASTGVVWTEAFF. The CDR3 bases are TGTGCCAGCACGGGGGTAGTTTGGACTGAAGCTTTCTTT.

The chain has TRBV7-2 and TRBJ2-7; D perhaps matches TRBD2 (7 bases). Per the germline V gene, CDR1 is SGHTA and CDR2 is FQGNSA. Trimming removed 5 bases at V and 7 bases at J, with 21 bases between. CDR3 length: 15 residues. The CDR3 spells CASSQNPGGRGEQYF. CDR3 nucleotide sequence: TGTGCCAGCAGCCAGAATCCGGGGGGCCGTGGGGAGCAGTACTTC.

Written as DNA, the CDR3 is TGTGCCAGTAGTCACAGGGCCCGAAATCAGCCCCAGCATTTT. It is translated as CASSHRARNQPQHF. The chain recombines TRBV19 with TRBJ1-5; D is possibly TRBD1 (6 bases). This CDR3 has 14 residues. Deletions cut 5 bases from V and 4 bases from J, with 12 bases between. In germline, CDR1 is LNHDA, CDR2 SQIVND (reference sequence).

The chain carries TRBV5-5 and TRBJ1-5; tentative D call: TRBD1 (5 bases). Germline assignment: CDR1 SGHKS and CDR2 YYEKEE (reference sequence). The length of the CDR3 is 17 residues. V lost 1 base to trimming and J lost 1 base, with 15 bases between them. The CDR3 nucleotides read TGTGCCAGCAGCTTGATGGGGGGGTTGGCAAGCAATCAGCCCCAGCATTTT. Its translation: CASSLMGGLASNQPQHF.

The table lists this clone with a few counts. The chain combines TRBV20-1 with TRBJ1-3; D is uncertain. This CDR3 is built from 11 residues. Germline loops: CDR1 DFQATT, CDR2 SNEGSKA (reference sequence). Trimming removed 6 bases from V and 4 bases from J, with 7 bases in between. In nucleotides, the CDR3 is TGCAGTGCCCTCTCCGGAAACACCATATATTTT. It yields the protein CSALSGNTIYF.

This clone was seen ten or more times. This chain uses TRBV19 with TRBJ2-1; 7 nucleotides align to TRBD1. Germline CDR1 reads LNHDA; CDR2 reads SQIVND (reference sequence). The V segment lost 1 base and the J segment 7 bases; nucleotides outside the gene matches: 10. CDR3 length equals 16 residues. CDR3 protein: CASSIGDRVVYNEQFF. The CDR3, as DNA: TGTGCCAGTAGTATAGGCGACAGGGTCGTCTATAATGAGCAGTTCTTC.

This chain connects TRBV15 to TRBJ2-7, with D hard to call. This CDR3 has 14 amino acids. From germline, CDR1 is LNHNV and CDR2 YYDKDF (reference sequence). The germline V and J ends were trimmed by 0 bases and 4 bases, with 10 bases remaining between them. The CDR3 DNA follows: TGTGCCACCAGCAGAGATTCCCCTTTATACGAGCAGTACTTC. Amino acids: CATSRDSPLYEQYF. The full variable domain, its missing parts supplied by reference TRBV15 and TRBJ2-7, is DAMVIQNPRYQVTQFGKPVTLSCSQTLNHNVMYWYQQKSSQAPKLLFHYYDKDFNNEADTPDNFQSRRPNTSFCFLDIRSPGLGDTAMYLCATSRDSPLYEQYFGPGTRLTVT.

V gene TRBV6-5 combines with J gene TRBJ2-5; D might be TRBD1 (6 bases). The V end lost 1 base, the J end lost 4 bases, and 7 bases lay between the germline ends. Germline loops: CDR1 MNHEY, CDR2 SVGAGI. The CDR3 is made up of 13 amino acids. The CDR3 DNA follows: TGTGCCAGCAGTTACTGGGGGCTAGAGACCCAGTACTTC. This sequence encodes CASSYWGLETQYF.

The V call is TRBV19, the J call TRBJ1-5; D is undetermined. The germline V and J ends were trimmed by 5 bases and 7 bases, with 21 bases remaining between them. CDR1 is LNHDA and CDR2 is SQIVND in the germline V gene (reference sequence). The CDR3 loop spans 16 amino acids. The CDR3 loop reads CASSPTNPPGSQPQHF. For the CDR3, the DNA is TGTGCCAGTAGTCCTACAAACCCCCCAGGCAGCCAGCCCCAGCATTTT.

Only one count was recorded for this clone. The chain employs TRBV27 and TRBJ2-3, with D perhaps matching TRBD2 (6 bases). The V gene's germline CDR1 is MNHEY and CDR2 SMNVEV (reference sequence). V lost 5 bases and J lost 11, with 20 bases in between. The CDR3 is 14 amino acids. The CDR3 DNA is TGTGCCAGCAGTCCTATCCGACTAGTTTCTGAGCAGTATTTT. It translates to CASSPIRLVSEQYF.

This rearrangement joins TRBV30 to TRBJ1-6; D unresolved. Per germline, CDR1 GTSNPN and CDR2 SVGIG (reference sequence). Trimming cost V 3 bases and J 8 bases, with 8 bases left between them. The CDR3 length is 12 residues. CDR3 DNA sequence: TGTGCCTGGAGATTCAGATATTCACCCCTCCACTTT. This gives the protein CAWRFRYSPLHF.

This rearrangement joins TRBV27 to TRBJ1-4; tentatively, D is TRBD1 (6 bases). This CDR3 region has 15 residues. V lost 5 bases and J 3 bases, leaving 13 bases between the germline ends. CDR1 is MNHEY and CDR2 is SMNVEV in the germline V gene (reference sequence). DNA of the CDR3: TGTGCCAGCAGTAAAAAACAGGGCCCTAATGAAAAACTGTTTTTT. This translates into CASSKKQGPNEKLFF.

The J gene is TRBJ1-4, the V gene TRBV27, with D unclear. The CDR3 has 14 amino acids. Germline-derived CDR1 and CDR2 are MNHEY and SMNVEV (reference sequence). With 5 bases removed from V and 2 bases from J, the gap between germline ends came to 9 bases. DNA of the CDR3: TGTGCCAGCAGTAGGGATTCCACTAATGAAAAACTGTTTTTT. Amino acid sequence: CASSRDSTNEKLFF.

CDR3 residues: CASIRTVRSSGYTF. Here the CDR3 DNA reads TGTGCCAGCATTCGGACAGTACGTTCGTCCGGCTACACCTTC. The rearrangement links TRBV2 to TRBJ1-2; tentatively, D is TRBD1 (6 bases). The germline gives CDR1 SNHLY, CDR2 FYNNEI. V was trimmed by 7 bases and J by 8 bases, leaving 20 bases between them. The CDR3 is 14 amino acids.

This chain links TRBV7-8 with TRBJ2-3; possible D gene TRBD2, 7 bases. The CDR3 is 18 residues long. Per the germline V gene, CDR1 is SGHVS and CDR2 is FQNEAQ. The germline V and J ends were trimmed by 2 bases and 2 bases, with 20 bases remaining between them. CDR3: CASSLLGRGAGVTDTQYF. The CDR3 bases are TGTGCCAGCAGCTTACTCGGACGGGGGGCGGGAGTCACAGATACGCAGTATTTT. The variable domain in full, completed from reference TRBV7-8 and TRBJ2-3, reads GAGVSQSPRYKVAKRGQDVALRCDPISGHVSLFWYQQALGQGPEFLTYFQNEAQLDKSGLPSDRFFAERPEGSVSTLKIQRTQQEDSAVYLCASSLLGRGAGVTDTQYFGPGTRLTVL.

J is TRBJ2-5 and V is TRBV15; D is unclear. V dropped 2 bases and J dropped 3 bases, with 7 bases sitting between them. Germline CDR1 and CDR2: LNHNV and YYDKDF (reference sequence). This CDR3 region has 13 residues. The CDR3 protein is CATSRPPEETQYF. The CDR3 DNA sequence: TGTGCCACCAGCAGACCTCCGGAAGAGACCCAGTACTTC.

The chain carries TRBV4-2 and TRBJ2-1, with D perhaps TRBD1 or TRBD2 (6 bases each). This CDR3 has 16 residues. From germline, CDR1 is LGHNA and CDR2 YNFKEQ. Deletions cut 0 bases from V and 3 bases from J, with 12 bases between. CDR3 DNA sequence: TGTGCCAGCAGCCAAGAGGGGGGCACGGACTACAATGAGCAGTTCTTC. Protein: CASSQEGGTDYNEQFF.

This chain links TRBV7-8 with TRBJ1-2; 9 positions match TRBD1. This CDR3 region has 17 residues. The V gene's germline CDR1 is SGHVS and CDR2 FQNEAQ. J was trimmed by 5 bases and V by 1 base; bases with no gene match: 11. This CDR3 reads CASSLGGGGQGPYGYTF. In DNA form, the CDR3 reads TGTGCCAGCAGCTTAGGGGGCGGGGGACAGGGACCGTATGGCTACACCTTC.

This rearrangement joins TRBV5-6 to TRBJ2-2; no clear D gene. The germline V gene encodes CDR1 SGHDT and CDR2 YYEEEE. V was pared by 0 bases and J by 3 bases, with 12 bases between. The CDR3 is 16 amino acids. CDR3 bases: TGTGCCAGCAGCTTGGTGGCCCTTAGAGACACCGGGGAGCTGTTTTTT. Translated, it gives CASSLVALRDTGELFF.

The chain employs TRBV7-9 and TRBJ1-2; the D is unclear. The CDR3 extends over 13 amino acids. The germline V gene has CDR1 SEHNR and CDR2 FQNEAQ (reference sequence). Trimming pared 1 base from V and 3 bases from J, leaving 6 bases between. The CDR3 region has the DNA TGTGCCAGCAGCTTAGTTGATGACTATGGCTACACCTTC. This codes for CASSLVDDYGYTF.